The entry below describes one T cell receptor beta chain. The sample originates from a study of blood T cells in healthy people across ages. For the second PCR, which ran for roughly 6 to 12 cycles, a sample-barcoded 5' primer and a J-beta primer mix were used. One entry per CDR3 protein, called by TCRdb with MiXCR from the 5' RACE reads. The table shows more than 750,000 distinct CDR3 sequences, with roughly 28% occurring only once. The germline V gene encodes CDR1 SQVTM and CDR2 ANQGSEA. This CDR3 has 12 amino acids. V dropped 6 bases and J dropped 8; count of bases not matched to a gene: 9. These data are also associated with another study on T cells of mothers and their children. From that second work: The second PCR used the M1S primer, and this primer added sample barcodes and 2-4 random nucleotides.

This receptor was taken from a woman in her forties in good health. The sample was blood. The chain employs TRBV29-1 and TRBJ1-1; 7 bases map to TRBD1. The CDR3 DNA reads as TGCAGCGTCCGTCGCCCGGACAGGGAAGCTTTCTTT. Its translation is CSVRRPDREAFF. The entire variable domain, with the rest obtained from reference TRBV29-1 and TRBJ1-1, is as follows: SAVISQKPSRDICQRGTSLTIQCQVDSQVTMMFWYRQQPGQSLTLIATANQGSEATYESGFVIDKFPISRPNLTFSTLTVSNMSPEDSSIYLCSVRRPDREAFFGQGTRLTVV.